One and the same sample provided the 8 T cell receptor beta chains below, sequenced in a study of blood T cell repertoires in COVID-19. Sequencing used immunoSEQ multiplex PCR; TCRdb keeps in-frame clones, though not all of them. The sample yields 430,000 or so clones, approximately 90% seen once. Sequences were obtained from peripheral blood. The origin of the receptors is a man younger than 30 with COVID-19, enrolled during active disease.

The chain employs TRBV19 and TRBJ2-5; TRBD1 might be the D (7 bases). Germline V gives CDR1 LNHDA, CDR2 SQIVND (reference sequence). The CDR3 covers 14 residues. Trimming removed 4 bases at V and 4 bases at J, with 13 bases between. CDR3 bases: TGTGCCAGTAGTAGGAGGGACAGCGGAGAGACCCAGTACTTC. Amino acids: CASSRRDSGETQYF.

This chain connects TRBV24-1 to TRBJ1-1; 8 bases match TRBD1. The length of the CDR3 is 16 residues. With V trimmed by 6 bases and J by 2 bases, 10 bases remained unmatched. In germline, CDR1 is KGHDR, CDR2 SFDVKD. The DNA of the CDR3 is TGTGCCACCAGTATGGCAGGGGGCGAAATAAACACTGAAGCTTTCTTT. Translation gives CATSMAGGEINTEAFF.

The V call is TRBV6-5, the J call TRBJ1-3, with D uncertain. Trimming removed 10 bases at V and 7 bases at J, with 17 bases between. This CDR3 comprises 13 residues. Germline CDR1 MNHEY, CDR2 SVGAGI. CDR3 coding DNA: TGTGCCACCAGAAGGACTGACGGGAACACCATATATTTT. Encoded protein: CATRRTDGNTIYF.

The chain employs TRBV5-1 and TRBJ2-7, with 9 bases matching TRBD2. Germline loops: CDR1 SGHRS, CDR2 YFSETQ. Unmatched junction bases numbered 5, after V lost 0 bases and J lost 1 base. The CDR3 is made up of 16 amino acids. CDR3 bases: TGCGCCAGCAGCTTGGCCCATAGCGGGAGTTCCTACGAGCAGTACTTC. Protein sequence: CASSLAHSGSSYEQYF.

The chain carries TRBV7-9 and TRBJ1-2; 9 nucleotides align to TRBD1. CDR1 and CDR2 from the germline V gene are SEHNR and FQNEAQ (reference sequence). This CDR3 has 11 amino acids. After removal of 3 bases from V and 13 bases from J, the junction contained 3 bases not matched to a gene. The CDR3 here is CASSFDRGSTF. The CDR3 DNA follows: TGTGCCAGCAGCTTTGACAGGGGGAGCACCTTC. Full variable domain (missing parts from reference TRBV7-9 and TRBJ1-2): DTGVSQNPRHKITKRGQNVTFRCDPISEHNRLYWYRQTLGQGPEFLTYFQNEAQLEKSRLLSDRFSAERPKGSFSTLEIQRTEQGDSAMYLCASSFDRGSTFGSGTRLTVV.

This chain links TRBV18 with TRBJ1-4; 8 bases map to TRBD1. V lost 5 bases and J lost 7; bases outside the gene matches: 6. Per germline, CDR1 KGHSH and CDR2 LQKENI. CDR3 length: 14 residues. This CDR3 reads CASSDGTGGEKLFF. CDR3 DNA: TGTGCCAGCTCAGACGGGACAGGTGGTGAAAAACTGTTTTTT. Supplemented by reference TRBV18 and TRBJ1-4, the full variable domain reads NAGVMQNPRHLVRRRGQEARLRCSPMKGHSHVYWYRQLPEEGLKFMVYLQKENIIDESGMPKERFSAEFPKEGPSILRIQQVVRGDSAAYFCASSDGTGGEKLFFGSGTQLSVL.

The J gene is TRBJ2-4, the V gene TRBV30; 11 nucleotides agree with TRBD2. The germline gives CDR1 GTSNPN, CDR2 SVGIG (reference sequence). The CDR3 is made up of 11 amino acids. J lost 15 bases, V lost 1 base, and 2 bases had no gene match. Here the CDR3 DNA reads TGTGCCTGGAGTGCGGGACTAGCGGTGTACTTC. This translates into CAWSAGLAVYF.

Here the CDR3 reads CPGRAGSVYEQYF. CDR3 in DNA: TGTCCAGGGAGGGCCGGCTCCGTGTACGAGCAGTACTTC. The chain combines TRBV21-1 with TRBJ2-7; the listed D gene, TRBD2, was not tested against the DNA. TRBV21-1 is termed a pseudogene. The length of the CDR3 is 13 residues.